The T cell receptor (beta chain) under discussion was sequenced for a study of control samples from healthy donors and cancer patients. Germline V gives CDR1 MNHEY, CDR2 SVGEGT. The CDR3 spans 19 residues. Trimming stripped 0 bases from V and 0 bases from J, with 18 bases between. The protocol was immunoSEQ multiplex PCR, while the TCRdb copy is restricted to in-frame clones and leaves out a portion. The sample lists roughly 120,000 clones, 90% to 95% occurring once. Source material: blood. The genes are TRBV6-2 or TRBV6-3 and TRBJ1-3; maybe TRBD1 (5 bases). This clonotype originated in a woman aged 18-29 years in good health. The CDR3 loop is CASSYSSFGDPSSGNTIYF. The CDR3, as DNA: TGTGCCAGCAGTTACTCGTCGTTTGGGGACCCCAGCTCTGGAAACACCATATATTTT.